This T cell receptor (beta chain) was profiled in a study of Ad26.COV2.S vaccination and SARS-CoV-2 variants. The study's findings and limits: Spike-specific TCR breadth was greater in vaccine than placebo recipients.

The assay was immunoSEQ multiplex PCR, and TCRdb's table has in-frame clones only and misses some. The sample shows around 350,000 clones, just over 90% of them seen only once. This CDR3 spans 12 amino acids. CDR1 is SEHNR, CDR2 FQNEAQ, per germline (reference sequence). Trimming took off 5 bases at V and 4 bases at J, with 9 bases between the two ends. A remark on this clone: Its antigen is not known.

The chain employs TRBV7-9 and TRBJ2-7; D is possibly TRBD2 (5 bases). The starting material was peripheral blood, obtained after recovery from COVID-19. The TCR sequence derives from a human donor who had recovered from COVID-19. Written as DNA, the CDR3 is TGTGCCAGCAGCAGGACTGATTACGAGCAGTACTTC. The encoded protein is CASSRTDYEQYF.